This T cell receptor beta chain stems from a study of cytomegalovirus exposure and HLA in healthy donors. General study findings and limits: An Asian-associated ancestry cluster reportedly showed fewer N-insertions than the roughly 700-donor mean in a later analysis. TCR beta V- and J-gene trimming, according to a later analysis, was linked to a missense DCLRE1C variant. With high specificity and sensitivity, the classifier reportedly diagnosed cytomegalovirus status.

PCR used 60 Vbeta primers and 13 Jbeta primers. Assay used: immunoSEQ multiplex PCR; TCRdb lists only in-frame clones, some missing. The top ten hold about 11% of the sample, which has about 140,000 clones, roughly 74% seen once. Samples came from healthy bone marrow donors. With regard to this clone: The target antigen is unknown.

Input material: PBMCs. This receptor was identified in a man aged 18 to 35 in good health and CMV-seropositive.

The CDR3 protein is CASTSGGQNYGYTF. The CDR3 bases are TGTGCCAGCACATCAGGGGGCCAGAACTATGGCTACACCTTC. The chain couples TRBV28 to TRBJ1-2, with 8 bases fitting TRBD1. The ends lost 7 bases at V and 2 bases at J; junction bases unmatched: 6. Germline V gives CDR1 MDHEN, CDR2 SYDVKM. The CDR3 length is 14 residues.